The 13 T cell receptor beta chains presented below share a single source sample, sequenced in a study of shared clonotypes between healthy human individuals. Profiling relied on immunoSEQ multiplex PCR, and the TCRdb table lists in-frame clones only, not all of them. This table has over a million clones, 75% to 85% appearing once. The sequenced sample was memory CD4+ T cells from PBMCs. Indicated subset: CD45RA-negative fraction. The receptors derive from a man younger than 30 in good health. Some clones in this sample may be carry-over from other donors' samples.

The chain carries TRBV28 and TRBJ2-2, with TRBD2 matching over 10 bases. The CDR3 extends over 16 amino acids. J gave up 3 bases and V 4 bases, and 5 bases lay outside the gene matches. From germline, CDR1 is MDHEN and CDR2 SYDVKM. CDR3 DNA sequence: TGTGCCAGCAGTTCAATAGCGGGAGGAGACACCGGGGAGCTGTTTTTT. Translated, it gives CASSSIAGGDTGELFF. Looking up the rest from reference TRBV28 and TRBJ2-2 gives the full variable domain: DVKVTQSSRYLVKRTGEKVFLECVQDMDHENMFWYRQDPGLGLRLIYFSYDVKMKEKGDIPEGYSVSREKKERFSLILESASTNQTSMYLCASSSIAGGDTGELFFGEGSRLTVL.

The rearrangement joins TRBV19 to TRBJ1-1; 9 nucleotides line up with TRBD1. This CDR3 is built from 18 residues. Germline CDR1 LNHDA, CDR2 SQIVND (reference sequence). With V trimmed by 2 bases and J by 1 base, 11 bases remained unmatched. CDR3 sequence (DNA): TGTGCCAGTAGTATACGCGGGGACAGGGTGTCGGGGAACACTGAAGCTTTCTTT. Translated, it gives CASSIRGDRVSGNTEAFF.

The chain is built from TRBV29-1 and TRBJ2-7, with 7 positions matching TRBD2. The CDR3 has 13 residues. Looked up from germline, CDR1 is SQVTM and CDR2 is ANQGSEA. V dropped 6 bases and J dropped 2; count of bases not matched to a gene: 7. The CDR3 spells CSVARSGPYEQYF. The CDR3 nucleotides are TGCAGCGTCGCGCGTAGCGGGCCCTACGAGCAGTACTTC.

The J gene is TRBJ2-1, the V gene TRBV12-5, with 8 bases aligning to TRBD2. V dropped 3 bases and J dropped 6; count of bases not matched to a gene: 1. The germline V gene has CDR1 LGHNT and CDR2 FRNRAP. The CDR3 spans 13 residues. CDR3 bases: TGTGCTAGTGGTTTCACTAGCGGCAATGAGCAGTTCTTC. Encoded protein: CASGFTSGNEQFF.

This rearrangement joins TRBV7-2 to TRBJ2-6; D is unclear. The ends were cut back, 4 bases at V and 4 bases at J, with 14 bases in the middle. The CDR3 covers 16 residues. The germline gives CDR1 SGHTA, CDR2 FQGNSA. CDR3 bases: TGTGCCAGCAGCTCAATCTCTCTACCCGGGGCCAACGTCCTGACTTTC. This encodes CASSSISLPGANVLTF.

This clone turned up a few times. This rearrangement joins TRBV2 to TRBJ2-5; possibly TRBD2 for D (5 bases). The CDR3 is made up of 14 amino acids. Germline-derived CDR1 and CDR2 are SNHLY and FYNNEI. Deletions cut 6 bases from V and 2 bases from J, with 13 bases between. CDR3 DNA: TGTGCCAGCAGATTCGGGGAATTTCAAGAGACCCAGTACTTC. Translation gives CASRFGEFQETQYF.

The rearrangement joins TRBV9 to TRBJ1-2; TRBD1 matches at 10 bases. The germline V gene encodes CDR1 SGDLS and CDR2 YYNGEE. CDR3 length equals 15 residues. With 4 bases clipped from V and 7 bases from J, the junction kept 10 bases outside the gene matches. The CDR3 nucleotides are TGTGCCAGCAGCCCCCGACAGGGGGCGACGGGTGGCTACACCTTC. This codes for CASSPRQGATGGYTF.

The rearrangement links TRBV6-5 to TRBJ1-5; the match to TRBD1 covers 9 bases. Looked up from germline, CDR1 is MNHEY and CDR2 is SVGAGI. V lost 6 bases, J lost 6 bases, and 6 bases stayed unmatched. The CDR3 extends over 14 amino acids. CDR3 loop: CASSRDREFQPQHF. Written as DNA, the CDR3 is TGTGCCAGCAGCCGGGACAGGGAGTTTCAGCCCCAGCATTTT.

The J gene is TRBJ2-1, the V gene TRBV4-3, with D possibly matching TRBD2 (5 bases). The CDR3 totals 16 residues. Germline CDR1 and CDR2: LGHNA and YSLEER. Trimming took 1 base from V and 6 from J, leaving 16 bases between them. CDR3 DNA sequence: TGCGCCAGCAGCCAAGGCCGTGGGAGCTTTACCAATGAGCAGTTCTTC. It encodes CASSQGRGSFTNEQFF.

Written as DNA, the CDR3 is TGTGCCAGTAGTATAACAGTCAACACCGGGGAGCTGTTTTTT. Its translation is CASSITVNTGELFF. The gene calls are TRBV19 and TRBJ2-2; D unresolved. V gave up 2 bases and J gave up 2 bases, with 6 bases separating them. Germline CDR1 is LNHDA and CDR2 is SQIVND (reference sequence). This CDR3 contains 14 residues.

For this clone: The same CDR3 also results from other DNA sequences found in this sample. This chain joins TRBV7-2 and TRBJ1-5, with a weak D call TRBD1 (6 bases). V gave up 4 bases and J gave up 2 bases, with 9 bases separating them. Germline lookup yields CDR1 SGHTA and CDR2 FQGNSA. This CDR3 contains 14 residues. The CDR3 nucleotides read TGTGCCAGCAGCTCCCGACAGGGCAATCAGCCCCAGCATTTT. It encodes CASSSRQGNQPQHF.

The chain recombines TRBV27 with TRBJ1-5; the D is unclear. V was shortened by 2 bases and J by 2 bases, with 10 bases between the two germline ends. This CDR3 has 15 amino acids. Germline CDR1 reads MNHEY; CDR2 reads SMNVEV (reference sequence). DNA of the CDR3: TGTGCCAGCAGTTTAGGTCGGGGTCGCAATCAGCCCCAGCATTTT. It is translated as CASSLGRGRNQPQHF.

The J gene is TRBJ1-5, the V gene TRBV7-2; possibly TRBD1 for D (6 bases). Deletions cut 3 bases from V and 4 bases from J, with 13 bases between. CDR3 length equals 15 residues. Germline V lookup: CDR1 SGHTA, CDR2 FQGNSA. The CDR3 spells CASSLMGGLNQPQHF. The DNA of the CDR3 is TGTGCCAGCAGCTTGATGGGGGGCTTGAATCAGCCCCAGCATTTT. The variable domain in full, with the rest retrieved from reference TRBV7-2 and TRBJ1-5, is GAGVSQSPSNKVTEKGKDVELRCDPISGHTALYWYRQSLGQGLEFLIYFQGNSAPDKSGLPSDRFSAERTGGSVSTLTIQRTQQEDSAVYLCASSLMGGLNQPQHFGDGTRLSIL.